This T cell receptor beta chain comes out of a study of T cell responses to AZD1222 COVID-19 vaccine. The CDR3 loop spans 13 amino acids. CDR1 and CDR2 from the germline V gene are GTSNPN and SVGIG (reference sequence). V dropped 4 bases and J dropped 4 bases, with 13 bases sitting between them. Sequencing was performed with immunoSEQ multiplex PCR; in TCRdb, only in-frame clones are kept and a portion is missing. Of nearly 55,000 clones in the sample, 70% to 90% were seen once. The chain recombines TRBV30 with TRBJ1-1, with a tentative D call TRBD1 (5 bases). Sequencing used peripheral blood, obtained 28 days after the second AZD1222 dose. The sequence derives from an adult who received the AZD1222 COVID-19 vaccine. For the CDR3, the DNA is TGTGCCTGGATAAGGGAAGGGGTCACTGAAGCTTTCTTT. This codes for CAWIREGVTEAFF.